This passage covers 14 T cell receptor beta chains from one sample sequenced in a study of CD8 T cells in ankylosing spondylitis (dated by TCRdb to 2015 to 2018). Receptor libraries were prepared by 5' RACE. TCRdb shows the sequencer as Illumina HiSeq 2500. Starting from the raw public reads, TCRdb applied fastp trimming at Q25, assembled clones with MiXCR and retained in-frame beta chains. Identical CDR3 protein sequences are pooled into one entry, listed with their most common genes and DNA. This sample has about 420,000 distinct CDR3 sequences in its table, and under 25% of those were observed once. The top ten clonotypes cover less than 20% of the sample. No antigens are known for them. Paper-wide results and their limitations: Blood from ankylosing spondylitis patients appeared to be characterized by a TCR beta motif composed of several highly homologous amino acid variants.

Sequenced sample: blood, either unsorted or a sorted T cell fraction (not recorded which). The receptors stem from a male donor with ankylosing spondylitis.

This chain uses TRBV6-5 with TRBJ1-6; D is ambiguous. Trimming cost V 3 bases and J 6 bases, with 3 bases left between them. The CDR3 totals 12 residues. Germline CDR1 and CDR2: MNHEY and SVGAGI. DNA for the CDR3: TGTGCCAGCAGTTATTCTAATTCACCCCTCCACTTT. Protein: CASSYSNSPLHF.

V is TRBV4-2 and J is TRBJ2-5; 11 bases fit TRBD2. The CDR3 has 17 residues. CDR1 and CDR2 from the germline V gene are LGHNA and YNFKEQ. V lost 1 base to trimming and J lost 0 bases; unmatched junction nucleotides: 4. Written as DNA, the CDR3 is TGTGCCAGCAGCCAAGGGCTAGCGGGAGGAGACCAAGAGACCCAGTACTTC. Amino acid sequence: CASSQGLAGGDQETQYF.

This chain uses TRBV27 with TRBJ2-5; D may be TRBD1 or TRBD2 (6 bases each). V was cut by 2 bases and J by 5 bases, with 15 bases left in between. The CDR3 contains 15 residues. CDR1 is MNHEY, CDR2 SMNVEV, per germline (reference sequence). CDR3 protein: CASSLRRGIGETQYF. Here the CDR3 DNA reads TGTGCCAGCAGTTTAAGGAGGGGGATCGGGGAGACCCAGTACTTC.

This clonotype was seen repeatedly, ten times or more. The chain joins TRBV12-3 or TRBV12-4 to TRBJ2-5; TRBD2 matches 9 bases. The CDR3 spans 13 residues. The V segment lost 6 bases and the J segment 2 bases; nucleotides outside the gene matches: 1. DNA of the CDR3: TGTGCCAGCAGGACTAGCGGACAAGAGACCCAGTACTTC. The encoded protein is CASRTSGQETQYF.

This clonotype was detected a few times. The V gene is TRBV5-1, the J gene TRBJ1-2; D unclear. The CDR3 contains 14 residues. Trimming left V 3 bases short and J 6 bases short, with 15 bases between. Germline V lookup: CDR1 SGHRS, CDR2 YFSETQ. Here the CDR3 reads CASSSGTIWDGYTF. The CDR3 DNA follows: TGCGCCAGCAGCTCGGGAACCATCTGGGATGGCTACACCTTC.

This clonotype was seen only a few times. CDR3 region: CASSQVNTGELFF. DNA of the CDR3: TGTGCCAGCAGCCAAGTTAACACCGGGGAGCTGTTTTTT. The chain carries TRBV14 and TRBJ2-2; D is uncertain. The CDR3 totals 13 residues. The germline CDR1 and CDR2 sequences are SGHDN and FVKESK. V was pared by 1 base and J by 2 bases, with 2 bases between.

The V and J genes are TRBV7-8 and TRBJ1-2, with 11 bases matching TRBD1. V gave up 4 bases and J gave up 8 bases; unmatched junction bases: 9. The CDR3 consists of 15 residues. Germline CDR1 and CDR2: SGHVS and FQNEAQ. The CDR3 sequence is CASSWSGTGGEGYTF. CDR3 nucleotide sequence: TGTGCCAGCAGCTGGTCCGGGACAGGGGGAGAGGGCTACACCTTC. Full variable domain (remainder filled in from reference TRBV7-8 and TRBJ1-2): GAGVSQSPRYKVAKRGQDVALRCDPISGHVSLFWYQQALGQGPEFLTYFQNEAQLDKSGLPSDRFFAERPEGSVSTLKIQRTQQEDSAVYLCASSWSGTGGEGYTFGSGTRLTVV.

The rearrangement joins TRBV3-1 to TRBJ2-7; a weak D match, TRBD2 (5 bases). Germline CDR1 and CDR2: LGHDT and YNNKEL (reference sequence). V shed 1 base and J shed 7 bases, with 8 bases lying between them. The CDR3 consists of 12 residues. The CDR3, as DNA: TGTGCCAGCAGCCAAGGGACTTGGGAGCAGTACTTC. It specifies CASSQGTWEQYF.

This clonotype showed up just a few times. The V and J genes are TRBV3-1 and TRBJ1-5; tentatively, D is TRBD1 (6 bases). The CDR3 contains 14 residues. CDR1 LGHDT and CDR2 YNNKEL come from the germline V gene (reference sequence). V was shortened by 4 bases and J by 3 bases, with 10 bases between the two germline ends. The DNA of the CDR3 is TGTGCCAGCAGCCCGCACAGGGACAATCAGCCCCAGCATTTT. Its translation: CASSPHRDNQPQHF.

In its sample, this clonotype was seen a few times. This rearrangement joins TRBV15 to TRBJ2-1; TRBD2 aligns across 13 bases. Germline assignment: CDR1 LNHNV and CDR2 YYDKDF (reference sequence). The length of the CDR3 is 17 residues. J was trimmed by 7 bases and V by 5 bases; bases with no gene match: 11. The CDR3 DNA reads TGTGCCACCAGCCGATGGAGAACTAGCGGGAGGGGAAATGAGCAGTTCTTC. Translated, it gives CATSRWRTSGRGNEQFF.

The chain joins TRBV4-2 to TRBJ2-7; weak D call: TRBD2 (7 bases). Trimming stripped 0 bases from V and 7 bases from J, with 13 bases between. The CDR3 spans 14 residues. The germline V gene encodes CDR1 LGHNA and CDR2 YNFKEQ. The CDR3 spells CASSQDRRGGEQYF. CDR3 sequence (DNA): TGTGCCAGCAGCCAAGACCGAAGGGGGGGTGAGCAGTACTTC.

The genes are TRBV29-1 and TRBJ2-7; 9 bases map to TRBD2. Germline V CDR1 and CDR2: SQVTM, ANQGSEA. J gave up 2 bases and V 4 bases, and 6 bases lay outside the gene matches. The CDR3 spans 14 residues. Here the CDR3 reads CSVGAGGSTYEQYF. CDR3 in DNA: TGCAGCGTTGGGGCGGGGGGGAGCACCTACGAGCAGTACTTC.

The chain has TRBV5-1 and TRBJ2-6; D uncertain. V gave up 2 bases and J gave up 0 bases, with 6 bases separating them. The length of the CDR3 is 15 residues. Germline V gives CDR1 SGHRS, CDR2 YFSETQ. The CDR3 nucleotides read TGCGCCAGCAGCTTTGTCCGCTCTGGGGCCAACGTCCTGACTTTC. It is translated as CASSFVRSGANVLTF. Based on the CDR3 plus reference TRBV5-1 and TRBJ2-6, the full variable domain is KAGVTQTPRYLIKTRGQQVTLSCSPISGHRSVSWYQQTPGQGLQFLFEYFSETQRNKGNFPGRFSGRQFSNSRSEMNVSTLELGDSALYLCASSFVRSGANVLTFGAGSRLTVL.

V is TRBV28 and J is TRBJ1-6; the D gene is possibly TRBD1 (5 bases). CDR1 and CDR2 (germline): MDHEN, SYDVKM. The CDR3 has 16 amino acids. With 5 bases removed from V and 3 bases from J, the gap between germline ends came to 14 bases. The CDR3 is CASSGGEGIYNSPLHF. In DNA, the CDR3 is TGTGCCAGCAGTGGGGGAGAGGGAATCTATAATTCACCCCTCCACTTT.